A selection of T cell receptor beta chains follows, all from one sample in a study of CD8+ T cells in alopecia areata. The assay was immunoSEQ multiplex PCR, and TCRdb's table has in-frame clones only and misses some. The sample lists over 150,000 clones, 50% to 60% seen once, with 3% to 3.5% in the top ten. The sample consisted of CD4+ T cells sorted from blood, taken at week 4, from a patient treated with tofacitinib. All receptors come from a human donor with alopecia areata. CDR3s include the opening cysteine and the closing phenylalanine or tryptophan. A D gene is named only where the DNA matches it firmly. Clone size is not always given. Where it is, it says once, few, many or a class for expanded clones.

d_call	v_call	j_call	clone_size	cdr3_aa	cdr3_nt
TRBD1	TRBV18	TRBJ1-2	-	CASSPTGLGGHGYTF	TGTGCCAGCTCACCGACAGGGCTGGGCGGCCATGGCTACACCTTC
-	TRBV16	TRBJ1-2	-	CASSFETSRRLYGYTF	TGTGCCAGCAGCTTCGAGACAAGCCGCCGCCTTTATGGCTACACCTTC
TRBD1	TRBV7-8	TRBJ1-1	-	CASSAGGLNTEAFF	TGTGCCAGCAGCGCAGGGGGTTTGAACACTGAAGCTTTCTTT
-	TRBV4-1	TRBJ1-1	-	CASSQEGRGLGTEAFF	TGCGCCAGCAGCCAAGAGGGCAGGGGTTTGGGCACTGAAGCTTTCTTT
-	TRBV30	TRBJ2-5	-	CAWSVRGETQYF	TGTGCCTGGAGTGTCAGGGGTGAGACCCAGTACTTC
-	TRBV4-3	TRBJ2-1	-	CASSQYGAPSNEQFF	TGCGCCAGCAGCCAATACGGGGCACCCTCCAATGAGCAGTTCTTC
-	TRBV7-6	TRBJ1-6	few	CASSLVGLDSPLHF	TGTGCCAGCAGCTTAGTTGGTCTCGATTCACCCCTCCACTTT
TRBD1	TRBV7-9	TRBJ1-6	-	CASRRGQESPLHF	TGTGCCAGCAGACGTGGACAGGAATCACCCCTCCACTTT
-	TRBV28	TRBJ1-2	-	CASSFQDSSYGYTF	TGTGCCAGCAGTTTCCAGGACAGCTCCTATGGCTACACCTTC
-	TRBV7-2	TRBJ2-7	few	CASSLARGTYEQYF	TGTGCCAGCAGCTTAGCCAGGGGTACCTACGAGCAGTACTTC
-	TRBV30	TRBJ1-3	-	CAWSVNSGNTIYF	TGTGCCTGGAGTGTAAACTCTGGAAACACCATATATTTT
-	TRBV29-1	TRBJ1-5	once	CSTKGSQGTHF	TGCAGCACGAAAGGCTCGCAGGGGACTCATTTT
-	TRBV2	TRBJ2-1	-	CASGRGGYEQFF	TGTGCCAGCGGGCGGGGTGGCTATGAGCAGTTCTTC
TRBD2	TRBV7-9	TRBJ2-5	-	CASSLRGEETQYF	TGTGCCAGCAGCTTACGGGGGGAAGAGACCCAGTACTTC
-	TRBV5-4	TRBJ2-5	-	CASTPDTLGTQYF	TGTGCCAGCACCCCGGACACGCTCGGGACCCAGTACTTC
-	TRBV30	TRBJ2-3	once	CAWSVAPTTDTQYF	TGTGCCTGGAGTGTGGCTCCTACCACAGATACGCAGTATTTT
-	TRBV5-1	TRBJ1-1	-	CASRPRTENTEAFF	TGCGCCAGCAGACCCCGGACGGAGAACACTGAAGCTTTCTTT
-	TRBV2	TRBJ2-4	few	CASGAGILKKNIQYF	TGTGCCAGCGGGGCAGGGATCCTGAAGAAAAACATTCAGTACTTC
TRBD2	TRBV27	TRBJ2-7	-	CASVSREPPYEQYF	TGTGCCAGTGTATCGCGGGAGCCCCCCTACGAGCAGTACTTC
-	TRBV5-1	TRBJ2-3	few	CASSPSLVGPPDTQYF	TGCGCCAGCAGCCCCTCACTAGTAGGGCCACCAGATACGCAGTATTTT
-	TRBV4-2	TRBJ1-1	few	CASSQDWEHGAFF	TGTGCCAGCAGCCAAGATTGGGAACATGGGGCTTTCTTT
-	TRBV6-5	TRBJ2-7	-	CASRTRDGSSYEQYF	TGTGCCAGCAGGACCCGGGACGGCAGCTCCTACGAGCAGTACTTC
TRBD1	TRBV7-9	TRBJ1-2	-	CASSLPGQGGFLNGYTF	TGTGCCAGCAGCTTACCGGGACAGGGGGGGTTCCTGAATGGCTACACCTTC
-	TRBV29-1	TRBJ1-2	-	CSVDSLWDGYTF	TGCAGCGTTGATTCCTTATGGGATGGCTACACCTTC
-	TRBV5-1	TRBJ2-5	-	CASSLFRNEETQYF	TGCGCCAGCAGCTTGTTCAGGAATGAAGAGACCCAGTACTTC
TRBD1	TRBV18	TRBJ1-6	-	CASSPQGQGDSPLHF	TGTGCCAGCTCACCACAAGGTCAGGGGGATTCACCCCTCCACTTT
TRBD2	TRBV9	TRBJ2-2	-	CASSVASGGHTGELFF	TGTGCCAGCAGCGTGGCCAGCGGGGGACACACCGGGGAGCTGTTTTTT
TRBD1	TRBV7-2	TRBJ2-7	-	CASSLFVTGPNEQYF	TGTGCCAGCAGCTTATTTGTGACAGGGCCGAACGAGCAGTACTTC
-	TRBV28	TRBJ2-3	-	CASNKGGPGTQYF	TGTGCCAGCAATAAAGGGGGGCCCGGTACGCAGTATTTT
-	TRBV9	TRBJ2-2	few	CASSVDSLSTGELFF	TGTGCCAGCAGCGTAGACAGCCTGAGCACCGGGGAGCTGTTTTTT
-	TRBV30	TRBJ1-1	few	CAWTAGSTEAFF	TGTGCCTGGACGGCAGGTTCCACTGAAGCTTTCTTT
-	TRBV5-1	TRBJ2-1	-	CASSLVEGQSRLNEQFF	TGCGCCAGCAGCTTGGTGGAAGGACAGAGCCGACTAAATGAGCAGTTCTTC
-	TRBV7-2	TRBJ1-2	-	CACHTFYGYTF	TGTGCCTGCCATACCTTCTATGGCTACACCTTC
TRBD1	TRBV5-1	TRBJ2-3	-	CASSQTGLGTDTQYF	TGCGCCAGCAGTCAGACAGGGTTGGGCACAGATACGCAGTATTTT
-	TRBV30	TRBJ1-5	-	CAWSPDSNQPQHF	TGTGCCTGGAGTCCCGACAGCAATCAGCCCCAGCATTTT